One sample yielded the 14 T cell receptor beta chains listed below, sequenced in a study of T cells after yellow fever vaccination. MiXCR was run by TCRdb on the 5' RACE reads, yielding one entry per CDR3 protein. This table holds a few hundred thousand distinct CDR3 sequences, 6% to 8% found once. The sequenced sample was PBMCs, obtained 5 days after the yellow fever booster vaccination. These receptors originate from a man younger than 45 who received the YFV17D yellow fever vaccine.

This clonotype was seen a few times. The chain recombines TRBV12-3 or TRBV12-4 with TRBJ2-1; D gene unclear. The V end was cut by 8 bases, the J end by 4 bases, with 6 bases between. The CDR3 runs to 11 residues. The DNA for the CDR3 is TGTGCCAGCCAGAATTACAATGAGCAGTTCTTC. Translated: CASQNYNEQFF.

This clonotype was counted ten times or more. The V call is TRBV29-1, the J call TRBJ1-1, with 7 bases identical to TRBD1. Germline V gene data show CDR1 as SQVTM and CDR2 as ANQGSEA. The trim removed 5 bases at V and 5 bases at J, leaving 8 bases unmatched. The CDR3 contains 13 residues. The CDR3 DNA reads TGCAGCGTTATGAAGGGGGCTGGAACTGAAGCTTTCTTT. This encodes CSVMKGAGTEAFF. The complete variable domain, with remaining parts taken from reference TRBV29-1 and TRBJ1-1, reads SAVISQKPSRDICQRGTSLTIQCQVDSQVTMMFWYRQQPGQSLTLIATANQGSEATYESGFVIDKFPISRPNLTFSTLTVSNMSPEDSSIYLCSVMKGAGTEAFFGQGTRLTVV.

V and J are TRBV5-4 and TRBJ2-7; D call uncertain. The CDR3 runs 13 residues. Trimming removed 4 bases from V and 6 bases from J, with 14 bases in between. Germline V gives CDR1 SGHNT, CDR2 YYREEE (reference sequence). The DNA for the CDR3 is TGTGCCAGCAGCCCTGGGCCCGACGGCGAGCAGTACTTC. This gives the protein CASSPGPDGEQYF.

CDR3 sequence (DNA): TGTGCCAGCAGCTCAATGGACATATTCGGCACTGAAGCTTTCTTT. This codes for CASSSMDIFGTEAFF. The J gene is TRBJ1-1, the V gene TRBV5-5; weak D call: TRBD1 (5 bases). Per the germline V gene, CDR1 is SGHKS and CDR2 is YYEKEE (reference sequence). V shed 3 bases and J shed 4 bases, with 16 bases lying between them. The CDR3 totals 15 residues.

This clonotype occurred a few times. The chain couples TRBV27 to TRBJ2-2, with a tentative D call TRBD2 (6 bases). V gave up 0 bases and J gave up 2 bases, with 13 bases separating them. The germline CDR1 and CDR2 sequences are MNHEY and SMNVEV (reference sequence). This CDR3 contains 17 residues. CDR3 DNA sequence: TGTGCCAGCAGTTTATCGGGGGACTCCGAAAACACCGGGGAGCTGTTTTTT. It codes for CASSLSGDSENTGELFF.

This clonotype has a count of ten or more. The genes are TRBV14 and TRBJ2-3; no definite D call. The germline V and J ends were trimmed by 3 bases and 8 bases, with 15 bases remaining between them. Germline V gene data show CDR1 as SGHDN and CDR2 as FVKESK. The CDR3 runs to 14 residues. CDR3 sequence: CASSQNTLPGTQYF. The CDR3 bases are TGTGCCAGCAGCCAGAATACACTGCCCGGTACGCAGTATTTT.

The chain recombines TRBV9 with TRBJ1-1; D is undetermined. This CDR3 spans 12 amino acids. Trimming stripped 4 bases from V and 5 bases from J, with 9 bases between. Germline lookup yields CDR1 SGDLS and CDR2 YYNGEE. The CDR3 sequence is CASSYGETEAFF. In DNA, the CDR3 is TGTGCCAGCAGCTACGGTGAAACTGAAGCTTTCTTT.

This clonotype showed up many times. The V and J genes are TRBV7-2 and TRBJ2-7; perhaps TRBD2 as D (6 bases). The CDR3 runs to 12 residues. Germline V gives CDR1 SGHTA, CDR2 FQGNSA. Trimming left V 5 bases short and J 6 bases short, with 11 bases between. CDR3 nucleotides: TGTGCCAGCAGCCGCCAGACTAGCGAGCAGTACTTC. Residues: CASSRQTSEQYF.

The chain employs TRBV4-2 and TRBJ2-3; TRBD2 matches 16 bases. The CDR3 totals 20 residues. V lost 1 base and J lost 3; bases outside the gene matches: 10. Germline V gene data show CDR1 as LGHNA and CDR2 as YNFKEQ. The CDR3 is CASSQGTVTGLAGGTDTQYF. CDR3 DNA: TGTGCCAGCAGCCAAGGCACGGTAACGGGACTAGCGGGAGGGACAGATACGCAGTATTTT.

This clonotype has more than one count but fewer than ten. The chain employs TRBV5-4 and TRBJ2-1; 7 nucleotides match TRBD2. With V trimmed by 0 bases and J by 6 bases, 6 bases remained unmatched. The CDR3 consists of 15 residues. Germline V gene data show CDR1 as SGHNT and CDR2 as YYREEE (reference sequence). The DNA for the CDR3 is TGTGCCAGCAGCTTGGAAGCGGGAAGGTTCAATGAGCAGTTCTTC. Residues: CASSLEAGRFNEQFF.

This clonotype was detected only a few times. A read error may produce the germline difference seen at one junction end. V usage is TRBV3-1 and J usage is TRBJ2-1; the match to TRBD1 covers 8 bases. CDR1 is LGHDT, CDR2 YNNKEL, per germline (reference sequence). This CDR3 spans 18 amino acids. The CDR3 DNA follows: TGTGCCAGCACCCAAGACGGAAGGACAGGGATAACCTACAATGAGCAGTTCTTC. Translated: CASTQDGRTGITYNEQFF.

This clonotype was counted ten times or more. The J gene is TRBJ2-3, the V gene TRBV7-9; D not resolved. V lost 5 bases and J lost 2, with 14 bases in between. In germline, CDR1 is SEHNR, CDR2 FQNEAQ (reference sequence). The CDR3 is made up of 15 amino acids. The chain's CDR3 is CASSRFRLLTDTQYF. The CDR3 bases are TGTGCCAGCAGCCGCTTTCGACTGCTCACAGATACGCAGTATTTT.

This clonotype appeared a few times. This chain links TRBV5-1 with TRBJ2-2; D might be TRBD1 (6 bases). The CDR3 contains 16 residues. Germline CDR1 and CDR2: SGHRS and YFSETQ. V lost 0 bases and J 6 bases, leaving 15 bases between the germline ends. The CDR3 DNA reads TGCGCCAGCAGCTTGGCCGAGTCACAGGGATCCGGGGAGCTGTTTTTT. Amino acids: CASSLAESQGSGELFF.

This clonotype was seen at least ten times. V is TRBV2 and J is TRBJ1-1; a possible D gene is TRBD1 (5 bases). CDR1 SNHLY and CDR2 FYNNEI come from the germline V gene. The V gene lost 7 bases and the J gene lost 3 bases, with 12 bases spanning the gap. The CDR3 runs 13 residues. CDR3 sequence reads: CASNSVGDTEAFF. The CDR3 nucleotides read TGTGCCAGCAACTCCGTAGGGGACACTGAAGCTTTCTTT.